Sequencing of this TCR beta chain was carried out in a study of T-cell memory formation after mild COVID-19. The V gene's germline CDR1 is MDHEN and CDR2 SYDVKM. CDR3 length equals 14 residues. The V gene lost 3 bases and the J gene lost 5 bases, with 11 bases spanning the gap. TCRdb passed the 5' RACE reads through MiXCR, listing each CDR3 protein once. The sample lists 470,000 or so distinct CDR3 sequences; roughly 25% were seen once. The J gene is TRBJ1-5, the V gene TRBV28, with no clear D. This receptor was obtained from an adult woman who had mild COVID-19 (a few samples of this study predate the infection). Cell type and time point are not known. The sequenced sample consisted of PBMCs or a T cell subset sorted from them (not recorded which). CDR3 in DNA: TGTGCCAGCAGTTTCGAACGAATCCATCAGCCCCAGCATTTT. Amino acid sequence: CASSFERIHQPQHF.